These T cell receptor beta chains were read from a single sample in a study of blood T cell repertoires in COVID-19. Here immunoSEQ multiplex PCR was the method, and the copy in TCRdb shows in-frame clones only, minus some. The sample shows 30,000 to 50,000 clones, approximately 88% of them seen only once. Sequencing used peripheral blood. These receptor sequences come from a man aged 50 to 59 with active or convalescent COVID-19. Both conserved end residues are part of each CDR3. The D gene is left open where the match is weak. Clone size is shown for a subset of rows, as once, few, many or a class of expanded clone.

J,D,V,size,DNA,CDR3
TRBJ1-6,-,TRBV18,-,TGTGCCAGCTCACCAGACAGGCATAATTCACCCCTCCACTTT,CASSPDRHNSPLHF
TRBJ2-1,TRBD2,TRBV9,once,TGTGCCAGCAGCGTAGGAGCGGGGGGTACGAATGAGCAGTTCTTC,CASSVGAGGTNEQFF
TRBJ1-5,TRBD1,TRBV15,-,TGTGCCACCAGCAGAGATAGGGGGCCCAATCAGCCCCAGCATTTT,CATSRDRGPNQPQHF
TRBJ2-2,TRBD1,TRBV7-8,-,TGTGCCAGCAGCTCCCCGACAGGGGGGACCGGGGAGCTGTTTTTT,CASSSPTGGTGELFF
TRBJ2-2,TRBD2,TRBV2,-,TGTGCCAGCAGTGCAGCGGGGGGGCCGGCCGGGGAGCTGTTTTTT,CASSAAGGPAGELFF
TRBJ2-7,TRBD1,TRBV7-8,-,TGTGCCAGCAGCCCAAGGACAGGGCTAGACGAGCAGTACTTC,CASSPRTGLDEQYF
TRBJ2-7,-,TRBV9,-,TGTGCCAGCAGCCGAAAGGACAGCCCGAGATACGAGCAGTACTTC,CASSRKDSPRYEQYF
TRBJ2-5,-,TRBV7-8,-,TGTGCCAGCAGCTCCCTTCCGAAAGGGACTCGAGAGAAAGAGACCCAGTACTTC,CASSSLPKGTREKETQYF
TRBJ1-4,TRBD1,TRBV9,-,TGTGCCAGCAGCGTATCAGGGGCTGACAGGGGTAATGAAAAACTGTTTTTT,CASSVSGADRGNEKLFF
TRBJ2-2,-,TRBV6-6,-,TGTGCCAGCGCCAGTCCGACCGGGGAGCTGTTTTTT,CASASPTGELFF
TRBJ2-7,TRBD1,TRBV3-1/TRBV3-2,-,TGTGCCAGCAGCCACGCAGGGGGCATCTACGAGCAGTACTTC,CASSHAGGIYEQYF
TRBJ1-3,-,TRBV11-2,once,TGTGCCAGCAGCCCACAGGGAACCTCTGGAAACACCATATATTTT,CASSPQGTSGNTIYF
TRBJ2-7,-,TRBV9,-,TGTGCCAGCAGCGCAGCCGGGGATACCTACGAGCAGTACTTC,CASSAAGDTYEQYF
TRBJ1-4,TRBD1,TRBV25-1,-,TGTGCCAGCAGTGAATCCAGGGGGCCCGGGAGTGAAAAACTGTTTTTT,CASSESRGPGSEKLFF
TRBJ1-1,-,TRBV29-1,once,TGCAGCGTTGATACGGGGAGGTGGGTCACTGAAGCTTTCTTT,CSVDTGRWVTEAFF
TRBJ1-5,-,TRBV9,-,TGTGCCAGCAGCCCCCGCCGTAAGCATAGCAATCAGCCCCAGCATTTT,CASSPRRKHSNQPQHF
TRBJ1-3,-,TRBV30,-,TGTGCCTGGAGTGTACGAGGGGGCTCTGGAAACACCATATATTTT,CAWSVRGGSGNTIYF
TRBJ1-4,-,TRBV6-4,-,TGTGCCAGCAGTCCGGAGGGGGGGCGAGGTGAAAAACTGTTTTTT,CASSPEGGRGEKLFF
TRBJ1-4,TRBD1,TRBV5-4,-,TGTGCCAGCAGCCCGAAGGACAGGGGGGATGGGAATGAAAAACTGTTTTTT,CASSPKDRGDGNEKLFF
TRBJ1-1,-,TRBV20-1,-,TGCAGTGCTAGTCCCAAACAGAACACTGAAGCTTTCTTT,CSASPKQNTEAFF
TRBJ2-1,-,TRBV6-4,-,TGTGCCAGCAGTGATATTGAGAAAACCCCCGTCGAGCAGTTCTTC,CASSDIEKTPVEQFF
TRBJ2-1,TRBD1,TRBV14,-,TGTGCCAGCAGCCTTGACAGGGGCCCTTACAATGAGCAGTTCTTC,CASSLDRGPYNEQFF
TRBJ1-5,-,TRBV28,-,TGTGCCAGCAGTTTATCGGACAGTTATCGGCCCCAGCATTTT,CASSLSDSYRPQHF
TRBJ1-5,-,TRBV18,few,TGTGCCAGCTCACGGCAGGACAATCAGCCCCAGCATTTT,CASSRQDNQPQHF
TRBJ1-2,TRBD1,TRBV5-6,-,TGTGCCAGCAGCTTGGGGGACAGGGGGCGAACGTATGGCTACACCTTC,CASSLGDRGRTYGYTF
TRBJ2-7,-,TRBV19,-,TGTGCCAGTAGATCTCGGTCCTACGAGCAGTACTTC,CASRSRSYEQYF
TRBJ2-7,-,TRBV6-5,few,TGTGCCAGCAGTTACTCCGGAGGGTCAGAGCAGTACTTC,CASSYSGGSEQYF
TRBJ1-5,TRBD1,TRBV9,-,TGTGCCAGCAGCTTTCTTCGACAGGGAGGCCAGCCCCAGCATTTT,CASSFLRQGGQPQHF